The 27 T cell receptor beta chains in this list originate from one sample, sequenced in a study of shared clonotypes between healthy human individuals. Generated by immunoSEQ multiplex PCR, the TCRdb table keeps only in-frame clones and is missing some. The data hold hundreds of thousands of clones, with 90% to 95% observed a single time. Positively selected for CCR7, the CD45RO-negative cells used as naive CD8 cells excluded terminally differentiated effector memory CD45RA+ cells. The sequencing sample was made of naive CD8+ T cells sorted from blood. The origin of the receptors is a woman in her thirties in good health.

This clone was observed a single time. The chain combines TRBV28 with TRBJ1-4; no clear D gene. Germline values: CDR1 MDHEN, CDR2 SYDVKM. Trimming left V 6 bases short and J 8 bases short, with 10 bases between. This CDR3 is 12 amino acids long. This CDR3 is CASSYDREKLFF. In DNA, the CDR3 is TGTGCCAGCAGCTATGACCGGGAAAAACTGTTTTTT.

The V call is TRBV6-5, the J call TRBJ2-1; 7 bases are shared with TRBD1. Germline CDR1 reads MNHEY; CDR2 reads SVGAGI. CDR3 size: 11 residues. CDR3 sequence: CTNRGYNEQFF. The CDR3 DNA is TGTACTAACAGGGGCTACAATGAGCAGTTCTTC.

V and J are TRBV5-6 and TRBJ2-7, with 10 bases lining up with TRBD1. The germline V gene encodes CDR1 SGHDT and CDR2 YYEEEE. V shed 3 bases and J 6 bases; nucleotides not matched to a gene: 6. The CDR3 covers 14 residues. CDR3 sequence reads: CASSWDRGGFEQYF. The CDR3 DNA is TGTGCCAGCAGCTGGGACAGGGGAGGATTCGAGCAGTACTTC.

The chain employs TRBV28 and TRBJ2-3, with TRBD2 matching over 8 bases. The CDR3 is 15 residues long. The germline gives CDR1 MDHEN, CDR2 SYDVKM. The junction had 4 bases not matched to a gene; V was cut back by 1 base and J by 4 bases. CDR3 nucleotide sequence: TGTGCCAGCAGTTTATTTCGGGAGGGCCCAGATACGCAGTATTTT. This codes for CASSLFREGPDTQYF.

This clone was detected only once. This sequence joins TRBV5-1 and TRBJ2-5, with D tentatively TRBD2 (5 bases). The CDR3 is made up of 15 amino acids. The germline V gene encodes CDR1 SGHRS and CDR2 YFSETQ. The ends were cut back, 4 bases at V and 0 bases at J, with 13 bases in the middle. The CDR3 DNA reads TGCGCCAGCAGCCCCGCGACGGGATACCAAGAGACCCAGTACTTC. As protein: CASSPATGYQETQYF.

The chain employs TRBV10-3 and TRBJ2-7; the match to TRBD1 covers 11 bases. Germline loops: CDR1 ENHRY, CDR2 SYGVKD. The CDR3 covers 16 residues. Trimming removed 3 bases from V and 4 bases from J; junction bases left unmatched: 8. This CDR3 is CAISDSGQGASYEQYF. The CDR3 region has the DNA TGTGCCATCAGTGATTCCGGACAGGGGGCTTCTTACGAGCAGTACTTC.

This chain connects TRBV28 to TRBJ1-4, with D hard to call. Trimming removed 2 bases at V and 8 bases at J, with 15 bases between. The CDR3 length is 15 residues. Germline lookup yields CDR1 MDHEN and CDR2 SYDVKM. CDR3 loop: CASSLGVSKVEKLFF. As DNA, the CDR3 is TGTGCCAGCAGTTTAGGTGTCTCTAAGGTAGAAAAACTGTTTTTT.

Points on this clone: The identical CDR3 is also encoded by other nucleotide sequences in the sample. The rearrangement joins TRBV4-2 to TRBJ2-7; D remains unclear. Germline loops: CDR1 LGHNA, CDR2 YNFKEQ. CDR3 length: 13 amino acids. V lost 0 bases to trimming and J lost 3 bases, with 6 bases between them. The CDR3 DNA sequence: TGTGCCAGCAGCCAAGACTTGGGCTACGAGCAGTACTTC. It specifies CASSQDLGYEQYF.

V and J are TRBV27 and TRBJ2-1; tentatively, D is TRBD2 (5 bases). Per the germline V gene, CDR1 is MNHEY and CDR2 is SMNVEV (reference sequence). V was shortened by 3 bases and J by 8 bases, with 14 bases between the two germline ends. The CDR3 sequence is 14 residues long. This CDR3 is CASSFQARAHEQFF. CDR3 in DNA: TGTGCCAGCAGTTTTCAGGCGAGGGCCCATGAGCAGTTCTTC.

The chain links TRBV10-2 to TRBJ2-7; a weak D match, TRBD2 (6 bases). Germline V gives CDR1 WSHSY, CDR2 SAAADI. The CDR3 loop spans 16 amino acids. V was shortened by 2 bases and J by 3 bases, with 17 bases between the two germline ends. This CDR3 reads CASSEESGRWDYEQYF. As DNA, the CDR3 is TGCGCCAGCAGTGAGGAGTCGGGGAGGTGGGACTACGAGCAGTACTTC.

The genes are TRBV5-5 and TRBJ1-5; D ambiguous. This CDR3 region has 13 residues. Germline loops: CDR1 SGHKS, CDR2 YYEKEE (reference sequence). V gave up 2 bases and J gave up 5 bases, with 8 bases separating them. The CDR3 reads CASSLWTYQPQHF. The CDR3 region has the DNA TGTGCCAGCAGCTTATGGACCTATCAGCCCCAGCATTTT.

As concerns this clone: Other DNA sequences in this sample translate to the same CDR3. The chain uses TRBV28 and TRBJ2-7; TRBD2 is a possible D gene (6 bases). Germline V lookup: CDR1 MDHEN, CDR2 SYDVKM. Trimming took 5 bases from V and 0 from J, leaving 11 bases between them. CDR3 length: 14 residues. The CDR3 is CASSPLALSYEQYF. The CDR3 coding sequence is TGTGCCAGCAGTCCTCTAGCGCTCTCCTACGAGCAGTACTTC.

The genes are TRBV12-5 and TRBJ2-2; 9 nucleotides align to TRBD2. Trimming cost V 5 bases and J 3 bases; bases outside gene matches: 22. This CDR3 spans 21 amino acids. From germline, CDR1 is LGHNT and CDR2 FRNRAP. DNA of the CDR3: TGTGCTAGTGGTGCTTCACCCCCCGTTAGCGGGAGCGTCCGAGACACCGGGGAGCTGTTTTTT. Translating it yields CASGASPPVSGSVRDTGELFF.

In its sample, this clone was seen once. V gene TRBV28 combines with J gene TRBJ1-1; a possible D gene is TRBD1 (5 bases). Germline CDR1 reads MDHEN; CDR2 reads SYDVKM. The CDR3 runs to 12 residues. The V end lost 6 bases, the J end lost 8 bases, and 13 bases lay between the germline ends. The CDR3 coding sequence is TGTGCCAGCAGACGTATCGGGGGAGAAGCTTTCTTT. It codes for CASRRIGGEAFF.

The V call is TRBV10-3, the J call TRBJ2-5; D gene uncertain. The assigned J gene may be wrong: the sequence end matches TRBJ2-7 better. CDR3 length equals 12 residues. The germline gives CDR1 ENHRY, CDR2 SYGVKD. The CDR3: CAISESAYEQYF. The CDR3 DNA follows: TGTGCCATCAGTGAGTCTGCCTACGAGCAGTACTTC.

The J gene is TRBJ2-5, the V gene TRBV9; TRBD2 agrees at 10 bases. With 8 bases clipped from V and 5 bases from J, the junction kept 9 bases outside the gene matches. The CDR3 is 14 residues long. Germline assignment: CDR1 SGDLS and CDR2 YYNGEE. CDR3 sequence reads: CASSKREGGETQYF. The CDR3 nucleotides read TGTGCCAGTAGCAAGCGGGAGGGAGGGGAGACCCAGTACTTC.

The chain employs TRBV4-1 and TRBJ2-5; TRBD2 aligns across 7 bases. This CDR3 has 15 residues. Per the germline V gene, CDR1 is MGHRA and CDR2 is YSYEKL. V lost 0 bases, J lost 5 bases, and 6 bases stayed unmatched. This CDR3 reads CASSQDQRGGETQYF. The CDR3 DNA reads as TGCGCCAGCAGCCAAGATCAGCGGGGAGGGGAGACCCAGTACTTC.

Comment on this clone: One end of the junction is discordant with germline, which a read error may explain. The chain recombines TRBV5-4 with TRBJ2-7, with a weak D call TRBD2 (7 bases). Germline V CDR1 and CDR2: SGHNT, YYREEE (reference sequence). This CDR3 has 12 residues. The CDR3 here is CASRLGGPEQYF. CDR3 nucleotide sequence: TGTGCCAGCAGATTGGGGGGGCCCGAGCAGTACTTC.

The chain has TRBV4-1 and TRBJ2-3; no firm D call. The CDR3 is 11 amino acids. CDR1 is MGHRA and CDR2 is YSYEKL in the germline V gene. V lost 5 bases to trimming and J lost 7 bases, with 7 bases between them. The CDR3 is CASSSYYTQYF. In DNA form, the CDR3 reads TGCGCCAGCAGCTCATATTATACGCAGTATTTT.

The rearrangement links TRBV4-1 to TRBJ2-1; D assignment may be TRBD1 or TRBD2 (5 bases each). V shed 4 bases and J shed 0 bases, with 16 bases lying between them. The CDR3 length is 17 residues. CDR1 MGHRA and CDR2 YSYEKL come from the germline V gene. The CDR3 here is CASSPGRLLSSYNEQFF. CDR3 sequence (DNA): TGCGCCAGCAGCCCGGGACGTCTATTAAGCTCCTACAATGAGCAGTTCTTC.

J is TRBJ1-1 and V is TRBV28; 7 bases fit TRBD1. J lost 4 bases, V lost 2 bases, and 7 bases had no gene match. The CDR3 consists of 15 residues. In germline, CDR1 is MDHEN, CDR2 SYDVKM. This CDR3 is CASSLTGVYSTEAFF. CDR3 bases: TGTGCCAGCAGTTTAACAGGGGTTTACAGCACTGAAGCTTTCTTT.

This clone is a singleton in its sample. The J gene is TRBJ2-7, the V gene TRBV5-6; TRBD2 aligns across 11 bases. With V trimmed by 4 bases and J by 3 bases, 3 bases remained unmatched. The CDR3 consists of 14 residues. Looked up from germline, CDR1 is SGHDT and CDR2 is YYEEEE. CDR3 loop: CASSIGTSGYEQYF. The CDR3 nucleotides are TGTGCCAGCAGCATAGGGACTAGCGGCTACGAGCAGTACTTC.

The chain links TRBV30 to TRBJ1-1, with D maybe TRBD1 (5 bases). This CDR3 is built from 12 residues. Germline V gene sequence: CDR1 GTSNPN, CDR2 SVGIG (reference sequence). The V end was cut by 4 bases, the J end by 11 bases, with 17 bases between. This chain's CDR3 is CAWTFGGFSAFF. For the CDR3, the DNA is TGTGCCTGGACTTTCGGGGGGTTTAGCGCTTTCTTT.

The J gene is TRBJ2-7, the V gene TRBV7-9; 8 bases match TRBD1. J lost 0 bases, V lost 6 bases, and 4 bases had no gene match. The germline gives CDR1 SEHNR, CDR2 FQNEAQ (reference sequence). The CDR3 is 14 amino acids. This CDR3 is CASRRTGNSYEQYF. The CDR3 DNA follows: TGTGCCAGCAGACGGACAGGGAACTCCTACGAGCAGTACTTC.

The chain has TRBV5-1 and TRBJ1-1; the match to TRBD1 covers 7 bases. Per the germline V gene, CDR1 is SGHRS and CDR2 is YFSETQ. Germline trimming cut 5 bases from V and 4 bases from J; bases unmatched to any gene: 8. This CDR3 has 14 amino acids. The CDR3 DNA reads TGCGCCAGCAGTTGGAGAGGGGGCACCACTGAAGCTTTCTTT. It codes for CASSWRGGTTEAFF.

This CDR3 is CAWSTLAGGYSYNEQFF. The CDR3 DNA follows: TGTGCCTGGAGTACACTAGCGGGAGGATACTCCTACAATGAGCAGTTCTTC. This chain links TRBV30 with TRBJ2-1; TRBD2 agrees at 12 bases. The germline CDR1 and CDR2 sequences are GTSNPN and SVGIG (reference sequence). The V segment lost 2 bases and the J segment 0 bases; nucleotides outside the gene matches: 5. There are 17 residues in the CDR3.

The CDR3 sequence: CSVLQGELYTEAFF. The CDR3 nucleotides read TGCAGCGTTCTACAGGGGGAGTTGTACACTGAAGCTTTCTTT. This chain links TRBV29-1 with TRBJ1-1; 8 bases match TRBD1. The CDR3 contains 14 residues. V dropped 5 bases and J dropped 3; count of bases not matched to a gene: 8. Germline CDR1 reads SQVTM; CDR2 reads ANQGSEA.